These 25 T cell receptor beta chains share one sample of origin, sequenced in a study of identical twins. TCRdb re-called the 5' RACE reads through MiXCR, storing one row per CDR3 protein. The sample consists of approximately 690,000 distinct CDR3 sequences, approximately 6% of them appearing once. Sequencing input: naive T cells sorted from blood. These receptors came from a man between 18 and 35 years old in good health.

At least ten counts were recorded for this clonotype. The rearrangement uses TRBV5-1 and TRBJ2-1; D ambiguous. The CDR3 contains 11 residues. CDR1 and CDR2 (germline): SGHRS, YFSETQ. Trimming removed 6 bases from V and 6 bases from J, with 7 bases in between. The CDR3 region has the DNA TGCGCCAGCAACGGGCGCAATGAGCAGTTCTTC. The encoded protein is CASNGRNEQFF.

This clonotype was recorded at least ten times. This rearrangement joins TRBV12-3 or TRBV12-4 to TRBJ2-3, with D hard to call. Trimming cost V 4 bases and J 2 bases, with 10 bases left between them. This CDR3 has 14 amino acids. The CDR3 sequence is CASSSPQFTDTQYF. CDR3 bases: TGTGCCAGCAGTTCACCACAATTCACAGATACGCAGTATTTT.

This clonotype was observed a handful of times. The chain joins TRBV2 to TRBJ1-2, with D hard to call. Germline V lookup: CDR1 SNHLY, CDR2 FYNNEI. With 2 bases removed from V and 5 bases from J, the gap between germline ends came to 9 bases. This CDR3 is 13 amino acids long. The CDR3 nucleotides read TGTGCCAGCAGTGAACGTCAGAAATATGGCTACACCTTC. It yields the protein CASSERQKYGYTF.

This clonotype was observed many times. The chain uses TRBV20-1 and TRBJ2-2, with 7 bases identical to TRBD1. This CDR3 has 14 amino acids. Germline V gene sequence: CDR1 DFQATT, CDR2 SNEGSKA (reference sequence). With 5 bases clipped from V and 6 bases from J, the junction kept 9 bases outside the gene matches. The DNA for the CDR3 is TGCAGTGCTCAAAAGGACAGGACGCCCGGGGAGCTGTTTTTT. This sequence encodes CSAQKDRTPGELFF.

This clonotype was seen at least ten times. The V gene is TRBV27, the J gene TRBJ2-2; 9 positions agree with TRBD1. CDR3 length: 15 amino acids. The J segment lost 1 base and the V segment lost 10 bases, leaving 7 bases of the junction unmatched. The germline CDR1 and CDR2 sequences are MNHEY and SMNVEV (reference sequence). The CDR3 DNA is TGTGCCACCCGACCGGGACAGGGGAACACCGGGGAGCTGTTTTTT. Protein product: CATRPGQGNTGELFF.

The chain combines TRBV28 with TRBJ2-7, with D maybe TRBD2 (7 bases). Trimming removed 5 bases at V and 4 bases at J, with 18 bases between. CDR1 is MDHEN, CDR2 SYDVKM, per germline. This CDR3 region has 15 residues. The CDR3 nucleotides read TGTGCCAGCAGTAGGGCCACGGGGGGCGCGTACGAGCAGTACTTC. Translated, it gives CASSRATGGAYEQYF.

This clonotype was observed a handful of times. The V gene is TRBV7-2, the J gene TRBJ2-7; tentatively, D is TRBD2 (6 bases). The CDR3 contains 14 residues. CDR1 is SGHTA and CDR2 is FQGNSA in the germline V gene. With 0 bases removed from V and 7 bases from J, the gap between germline ends came to 13 bases. DNA of the CDR3: TGTGCCAGCAGCTTAGCGCGGGATGACGGGGAGCAGTACTTC. Its protein product is CASSLARDDGEQYF.

This clonotype was seen a handful of times. V gene TRBV30 combines with J gene TRBJ2-5; 11 bases are a match to TRBD2. There are 18 residues in the CDR3. After removal of 3 bases from V and 5 bases from J, the junction contained 17 bases not matched to a gene. Germline CDR1 reads GTSNPN; CDR2 reads SVGIG (reference sequence). CDR3 nucleotide sequence: TGTGCCTGGAGCGTCCGGGGACTAGCGGTTGCGGACGGGGAGACCCAGTACTTC. Its protein product is CAWSVRGLAVADGETQYF.

This clonotype has only a few counts. The CDR3 bases are TGTGCCTGGACTCAGCGGGAGGGGGATGAGCAGTTCTTC. This gives the protein CAWTQREGDEQFF. The rearrangement links TRBV30 to TRBJ2-1; 10 bases map to TRBD2. Germline trimming cut 4 bases from V and 8 bases from J; bases unmatched to any gene: 5. CDR1 and CDR2 (germline): GTSNPN, SVGIG (reference sequence). This CDR3 region has 13 residues. The whole variable domain, filled in from reference TRBV30 and TRBJ2-1, reads SQTIHQWPATLVQPVGSPLSLECTVEGTSNPNLYWYRQAAGRGLQLLFYSVGIGQISSEVPQNLSASRPQDRQFILSSKKLLLSDSGFYLCAWTQREGDEQFFGPGTRLTVL.

The table lists this clonotype with many counts. The chain joins TRBV29-1 to TRBJ2-1; TRBD2 aligns across 10 bases. Germline V CDR1 and CDR2: SQVTM, ANQGSEA. The CDR3 is made up of 15 amino acids. J was trimmed by 4 bases and V by 6 bases; bases with no gene match: 9. The CDR3 here is CSVSGETSGYNEQFF. The CDR3, as DNA: TGCAGCGTGTCGGGGGAGACTAGCGGGTACAATGAGCAGTTCTTC.

This clonotype has a count of ten or more. This chain connects TRBV20-1 to TRBJ2-5; 11 nucleotides line up with TRBD2. With 1 base clipped from V and 2 bases from J, the junction kept 3 bases outside the gene matches. The germline V gene encodes CDR1 DFQATT and CDR2 SNEGSKA (reference sequence). The CDR3 loop spans 15 amino acids. CDR3 sequence reads: CSARGLAGRQETQYF. CDR3 coding DNA: TGCAGTGCTAGAGGACTAGCGGGACGACAAGAGACCCAGTACTTC.

The table lists this clonotype with many counts. The J gene is TRBJ1-2, the V gene TRBV25-1; a possible D gene is TRBD1 (6 bases). Per germline, CDR1 MGHDK and CDR2 SYGVNS. The CDR3 loop spans 16 amino acids. Trimming shortened V by 3 bases and J by 0 bases, and 14 bases separated the two germline ends. The CDR3 DNA follows: TGTGCCAGCAGTGACACGGGGGCCTCAGCTAACTATGGCTACACCTTC. Protein product: CASSDTGASANYGYTF.

Many counts were recorded for this clonotype. The CDR3 here is CASGFDSGEQFF. For the CDR3, the DNA is TGTGCTAGTGGTTTTGATAGCGGCGAGCAGTTCTTC. This chain links TRBV12-5 with TRBJ2-1; TRBD2 is a possible D gene (6 bases). V lost 3 bases, J lost 10 bases, and 10 bases lay in between. The CDR3 is 12 amino acids. Germline loops: CDR1 LGHNT, CDR2 FRNRAP.

This clonotype was observed many times. This sequence joins TRBV4-3 and TRBJ2-7; D is uncertain. The CDR3 loop spans 14 amino acids. With 0 bases removed from V and 2 bases from J, the gap between germline ends came to 8 bases. The germline V gene has CDR1 LGHNA and CDR2 YSLEER. CDR3 residues: CASSQEQFTYEQYF. DNA of the CDR3: TGCGCCAGCAGCCAAGAACAGTTTACCTACGAGCAGTACTTC.

This clonotype has just a few counts. This chain joins TRBV7-2 and TRBJ1-6; tentatively, D is TRBD1 (5 bases). V was clipped by 0 bases and J by 7 bases, with 13 bases between them. Looked up from germline, CDR1 is SGHTA and CDR2 is FQGNSA. The CDR3 is 16 residues long. CDR3 nucleotide sequence: TGTGCCAGCAGCTTAGCGGGGCAGGCCGCGAATTCACCCCTCCACTTT. This translates into CASSLAGQAANSPLHF. Using reference TRBV7-2 and TRBJ1-6 for the parts outside the CDR3, the full variable domain is GAGVSQSPSNKVTEKGKDVELRCDPISGHTALYWYRQSLGQGLEFLIYFQGNSAPDKSGLPSDRFSAERTGGSVSTLTIQRTQQEDSAVYLCASSLAGQAANSPLHFGNGTRLTVT.

The DNA for the CDR3 is TGTGCCAGCAGCCCAGACAGGGTTGATAATTCACCCCTCCACTTT. This codes for CASSPDRVDNSPLHF. This chain joins TRBV12-3 or TRBV12-4 and TRBJ1-6; the match to TRBD1 covers 7 bases. Losses at the gene ends were 6 bases for V and 5 bases for J; bases not matched to a gene: 7. The CDR3 is 15 residues long.

The rearrangement links TRBV5-1 to TRBJ1-1; D gene uncertain. Trimming removed 5 bases from V and 5 bases from J, with 19 bases in between. CDR1 is SGHRS, CDR2 YFSETQ, per germline. There are 15 residues in the CDR3. CDR3 protein: CASSSTDARGTEAFF. The CDR3 DNA reads TGCGCCAGCAGTTCTACCGACGCCCGTGGGACTGAAGCTTTCTTT.

The chain links TRBV29-1 to TRBJ2-1; 7 nucleotides line up with TRBD1. This CDR3 contains 15 residues. Losses at the gene ends were 5 bases for V and 3 bases for J; bases not matched to a gene: 10. CDR1 is SQVTM and CDR2 is ANQGSEA in the germline V gene. This chain's CDR3 is CSVPSRDRFYNEQFF. CDR3 DNA sequence: TGCAGCGTTCCCTCCCGGGACAGATTCTACAATGAGCAGTTCTTC.

This clonotype was seen at least ten times. The chain links TRBV4-1 to TRBJ2-7; 8 nucleotides align to TRBD2. With V trimmed by 4 bases and J by 2 bases, 4 bases remained unmatched. This CDR3 contains 14 residues. The germline CDR1 and CDR2 sequences are MGHRA and YSYEKL. The CDR3 loop reads CASSPGRATYEQYV. The CDR3 region has the DNA TGCGCCAGCAGCCCCGGGAGGGCGACCTACGAGCAGTACGTC.

This chain joins TRBV7-2 and TRBJ2-5, with D unclear. Germline V gene sequence: CDR1 SGHTA, CDR2 FQGNSA. This CDR3 has 15 residues. With 1 base removed from V and 3 bases from J, the gap between germline ends came to 12 bases. Here the CDR3 reads CASSLVLLGKETQYF. CDR3 in DNA: TGTGCCAGCAGCTTAGTTTTATTGGGAAAAGAGACCCAGTACTTC. Together with reference TRBV7-2 and TRBJ2-5, the CDR3 gives the full variable domain: GAGVSQSPSNKVTEKGKDVELRCDPISGHTALYWYRQSLGQGLEFLIYFQGNSAPDKSGLPSDRFSAERTGGSVSTLTIQRTQQEDSAVYLCASSLVLLGKETQYFGPGTRLLVL.

This clonotype has just a few counts. CDR3 protein: CASSLARGPQGYEQYF. The CDR3 region has the DNA TGTGCCAGCAGCTTAGCGCGGGGGCCACAGGGGTACGAGCAGTACTTC. This chain links TRBV7-9 with TRBJ2-7; D may be TRBD1 or TRBD2 (7 bases each). The CDR3 spans 16 residues. V lost 0 bases to trimming and J lost 4 bases, with 16 bases between them. Germline V CDR1 and CDR2: SEHNR, FQNEAQ (reference sequence).

The V call is TRBV21-1, the J call TRBJ2-5; the table calls TRBD2, which could not be checked here. TRBV21-1 is assigned pseudogene status. This CDR3 comprises 16 residues. CDR3: CASSKARLAAQETQYF. The CDR3 bases are TGTGCCAGCAGCAAAGCGCGACTAGCGGCCCAAGAGACCCAGTACTTC.

The gene calls are TRBV12-3 or TRBV12-4 and TRBJ1-3; 9 bases line up with TRBD1. The CDR3 consists of 14 residues. The J segment lost 4 bases and the V segment lost 9 bases, leaving 7 bases of the junction unmatched. CDR3 region: CASRGTGSGNTIYF. The DNA for the CDR3 is TGTGCCAGTCGCGGGACAGGGTCAGGAAACACCATATATTTT.

J is TRBJ2-6 and V is TRBV3-1; D might be TRBD1 (6 bases). The CDR3 loop spans 19 amino acids. V was clipped by 1 base and J by 0 bases, with 16 bases between them. CDR1 LGHDT and CDR2 YNNKEL come from the germline V gene (reference sequence). The CDR3 DNA is TGTGCCAGCAGCCAAGCTTACGGCAGGGGTTTCTCTGGGGCCAACGTCCTGACTTTC. Translating it yields CASSQAYGRGFSGANVLTF.

This clonotype was observed a few times. V gene TRBV19 combines with J gene TRBJ2-4; D may be TRBD1 or TRBD2 (5 bases each). This CDR3 has 14 amino acids. In germline, CDR1 is LNHDA, CDR2 SQIVND (reference sequence). Trimming took 2 bases from V and 5 from J, leaving 10 bases between them. CDR3 amino acids: CASSIRGAENIQYF. CDR3 bases: TGTGCCAGTAGTATACGAGGGGCGGAAAACATTCAGTACTTC.